This T cell receptor (beta chain) was sequenced in a study of identical twins. CDR1 and CDR2 (germline): MNHNS, SASEGT. CDR3 length: 13 amino acids. Points from the study as a whole: Conclusions leaned on cross-sectional statistical analysis and did not track the same donors over time.

TCRdb re-called the 5' RACE reads with MiXCR, one entry per CDR3 protein. This table holds 550,000 to 700,000 distinct CDR3 sequences, about 20% found once. This clonotype was detected a few times. The antigen is unknown. A read error may produce the germline difference seen at one junction end. This same sample was also part of a study on T cells expressing NK-cell markers.

The chain links TRBV6-1 to TRBJ2-7; D uncertain. Sequencing was done on a sample of PBMCs. This TCR came from a woman aged 18-29 years in good health. This CDR3 is CASRLVGEGPSVF. CDR3 DNA sequence: TGTGCCAGCAGGTTGGTGGGCGAAGGACCCAGCGTTTTC.